The table lists the clone carrying this T cell receptor (beta chain) with many counts. This specimen comes from a study of early T cells in non-severe SARS-CoV-2 infection. MiXCR, applied by TCRdb to the 5' RACE reads, yields one record per CDR3 protein. The sample shows 50,000 to 65,000 distinct CDR3 sequences, over 8% of them seen only once. Germline-derived CDR1 and CDR2 are SQVTM and ANQGSEA. V lost 6 bases and J lost 4; bases outside the gene matches: 11. The CDR3 sequence is 15 residues long. The source of this sequence is an adult who was a healthcare worker with PCR-confirmed SARS-CoV-2 infection or an uninfected control (not recorded which). This sequence joins TRBV29-1 and TRBJ1-2; 10 bases are shared with TRBD1. Sequenced material: whole blood. The CDR3 DNA reads TGCAGCGTCGCTCCGGGACAGGGGAGCGGCTATGGCTACACCTTC. Amino acid sequence: CSVAPGQGSGYGYTF.